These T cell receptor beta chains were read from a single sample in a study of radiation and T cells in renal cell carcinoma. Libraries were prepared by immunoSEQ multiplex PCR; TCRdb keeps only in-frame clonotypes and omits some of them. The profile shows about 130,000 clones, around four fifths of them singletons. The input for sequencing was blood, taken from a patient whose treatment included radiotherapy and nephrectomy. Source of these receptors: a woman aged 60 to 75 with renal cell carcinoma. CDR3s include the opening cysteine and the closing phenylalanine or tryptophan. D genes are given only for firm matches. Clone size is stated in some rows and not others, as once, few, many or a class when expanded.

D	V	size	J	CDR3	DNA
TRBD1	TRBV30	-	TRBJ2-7	CAWRADRGHIPGEQYF	TGTGCCTGGAGGGCAGACAGGGGGCACATCCCCGGCGAGCAGTACTTC
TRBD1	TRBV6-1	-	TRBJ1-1	CASSDRDRGKAFF	TGTGCCAGCAGTGACCGGGACAGGGGCAAAGCTTTCTTT
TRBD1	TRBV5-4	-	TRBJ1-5	CASSQGQGIQPQHF	TGTGCCAGCAGCCAAGGACAGGGCATTCAGCCCCAGCATTTT
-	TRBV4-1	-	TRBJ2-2	CASSQGDRNTGELFF	TGCGCCAGCAGCCAAGGAGACAGGAACACCGGGGAGCTGTTTTTT
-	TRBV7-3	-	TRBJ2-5	CASSLWGEEGETQYF	TGTGCCAGCAGCTTATGGGGCGAGGAGGGGGAGACCCAGTACTTC
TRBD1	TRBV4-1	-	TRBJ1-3	CASSHQEGGQGENTIYF	TGCGCCAGCAGCCACCAAGAAGGGGGACAGGGGGAAAACACCATATATTTT
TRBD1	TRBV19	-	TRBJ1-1	CASRSTGGRDTEAFF	TGTGCCAGTAGGAGCACAGGGGGCAGGGACACTGAAGCTTTCTTT
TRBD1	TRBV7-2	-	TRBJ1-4	CASSPDRANEKLFF	TGTGCCAGCAGCCCCGACAGGGCCAATGAAAAACTGTTTTTT
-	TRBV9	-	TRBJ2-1	CASSFLTGQGEQFF	TGTGCCAGCAGCTTTCTGACAGGTCAAGGGGAGCAGTTCTTC
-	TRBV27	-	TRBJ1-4	CASSFNRDEKLFF	TGTGCCAGCAGTTTTAACAGGGACGAAAAACTGTTTTTT
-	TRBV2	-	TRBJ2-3	CASTWGGTDTQYF	TGTGCCAGCACGTGGGGGGGCACAGATACGCAGTATTTT
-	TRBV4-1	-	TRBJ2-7	CASSQEYREPEQYF	TGCGCCAGCAGCCAAGAGTACAGGGAGCCCGAGCAGTACTTC
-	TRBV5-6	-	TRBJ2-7	CASSQLGYEQYF	TGTGCCAGCAGCCAACTAGGGTACGAGCAGTACTTC
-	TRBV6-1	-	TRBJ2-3	CASKDTLKDTQYF	TGTGCCAGCAAGGACACCCTGAAGGATACGCAGTATTTT
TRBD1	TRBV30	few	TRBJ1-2	CAWSVTGEGGYTF	TGTGCCTGGAGTGTGACAGGGGAAGGCGGCTACACCTTC
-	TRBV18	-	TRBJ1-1	CASSLEEQGVEAFF	TGTGCCAGCTCACTAGAGGAACAGGGTGTGGAAGCTTTCTTT
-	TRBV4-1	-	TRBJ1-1	CASSQVQRTNAEAFF	TGCGCCAGCAGCCAAGTTCAAAGGACGAACGCTGAAGCTTTCTTT
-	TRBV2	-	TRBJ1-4	CASSDWAEKLFF	TGTGCCAGCAGTGATTGGGCTGAAAAACTGTTTTTT
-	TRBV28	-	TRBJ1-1	CASSFEGGLNTEAFF	TGTGCCAGCAGTTTCGAGGGGGGGTTGAACACTGAAGCTTTCTTT
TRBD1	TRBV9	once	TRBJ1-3	CASSAGDRVLYF	TGTGCCAGCAGCGCCGGGGACAGGGTATTATATTTT
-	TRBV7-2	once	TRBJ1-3	CASSPWGFTASSGNTIYF	TGTGCCAGCAGCCCCTGGGGGTTTACCGCGAGCTCTGGAAACACCATATATTTT
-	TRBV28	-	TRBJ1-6	CASRDPWSSYNSPLHF	TGTGCCAGCAGAGACCCTTGGAGCTCCTATAATTCACCCCTCCACTTT
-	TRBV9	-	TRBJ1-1	CASSVAPGRKTEAFF	TGTGCCAGCAGCGTAGCCCCAGGGAGGAAGACTGAAGCTTTCTTT
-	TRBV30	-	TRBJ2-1	CAWSVKTSSYNEQFF	TGTGCCTGGAGTGTCAAGACGAGCTCCTACAATGAGCAGTTCTTC
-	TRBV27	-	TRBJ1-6	CASSLRTASNSPLHF	TGTGCCAGCAGTTTGAGGACAGCCAGCAATTCACCCCTCCACTTT
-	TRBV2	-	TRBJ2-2	CASKGAGQNTGELFF	TGTGCCAGCAAAGGTGCGGGACAGAACACCGGGGAGCTGTTTTTT
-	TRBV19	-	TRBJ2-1	CASSSLGQNYNEQFF	TGTGCCAGTAGTTCCCTGGGTCAGAATTACAATGAGCAGTTCTTC
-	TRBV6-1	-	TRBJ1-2	CASSEGSQGSRGYTF	TGTGCCAGCAGTGAAGGGTCGCAAGGGTCACGTGGCTACACCTTC
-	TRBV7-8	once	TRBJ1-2	CASSLQEFYGYTF	TGTGCCAGCAGCCTCCAGGAGTTCTATGGCTACACCTTC
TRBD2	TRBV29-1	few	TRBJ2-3	CSVGAGGLTDTQYF	TGCAGCGTTGGGGCGGGAGGACTCACAGATACGCAGTATTTT
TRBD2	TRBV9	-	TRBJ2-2	CASTPRLAENTGELFF	TGTGCCAGCACCCCGCGACTAGCGGAGAACACCGGGGAGCTGTTTTTT
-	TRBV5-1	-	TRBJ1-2	CASSPEGERRKGYTF	TGCGCCAGCAGCCCGGAGGGGGAGAGAAGGAAAGGCTACACCTTC
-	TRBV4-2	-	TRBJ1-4	CASSQTGTANEKLFF	TGTGCCAGCAGCCAAACCGGGACGGCGAATGAAAAACTGTTTTTT
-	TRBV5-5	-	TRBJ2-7	CASSLDELPYEQYF	TGTGCCAGCAGCTTGGACGAACTACCCTACGAGCAGTACTTC
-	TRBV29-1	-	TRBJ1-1	CSVEGQQNTEAFF	TGCAGCGTTGAAGGACAGCAGAACACTGAAGCTTTCTTT
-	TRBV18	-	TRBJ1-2	CASSPSFGTENYGYTF	TGTGCCAGCTCACCATCATTCGGGACGGAGAACTATGGCTACACCTTC
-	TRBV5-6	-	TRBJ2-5	CASSRPERIETQYF	TGTGCCAGCAGCCGACCCGAAAGGATCGAGACCCAGTACTTC
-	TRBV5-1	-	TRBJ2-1	CASRPGQTYNEQFF	TGCGCCAGCAGACCCGGACAGACATACAATGAGCAGTTCTTC
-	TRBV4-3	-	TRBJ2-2	CASSPSVASGELFF	TGCGCCAGCAGCCCATCGGTTGCGTCCGGGGAGCTGTTTTTT
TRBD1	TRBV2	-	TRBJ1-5	CASRSGTGGRYSNQPQHF	TGTGCCAGCAGGTCCGGGACAGGGGGGAGGTATAGCAATCAGCCCCAGCATTTT
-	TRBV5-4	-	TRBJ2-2	CASSPGPTTEYTGELFF	TGTGCCAGCAGCCCCGGACCGACGACAGAGTACACCGGGGAGCTGTTTTTT
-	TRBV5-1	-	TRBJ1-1	CASSLQGPNTEAFF	TGCGCCAGCAGCTTGCAGGGACCGAACACTGAAGCTTTCTTT
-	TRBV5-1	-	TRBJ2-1	CASSILPGQSSYNEQFF	TGCGCCAGCAGTATACTACCGGGACAAAGCTCCTACAATGAGCAGTTCTTC
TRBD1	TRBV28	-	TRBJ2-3	CASSRTGLTSTDTQYF	TGTGCCAGCAGTCGGACAGGGTTGACTAGCACAGATACGCAGTATTTT
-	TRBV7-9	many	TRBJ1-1	CASSLGRPNTEAFF	TGTGCCAGCAGCTTGGGCCGGCCGAACACTGAAGCTTTCTTT